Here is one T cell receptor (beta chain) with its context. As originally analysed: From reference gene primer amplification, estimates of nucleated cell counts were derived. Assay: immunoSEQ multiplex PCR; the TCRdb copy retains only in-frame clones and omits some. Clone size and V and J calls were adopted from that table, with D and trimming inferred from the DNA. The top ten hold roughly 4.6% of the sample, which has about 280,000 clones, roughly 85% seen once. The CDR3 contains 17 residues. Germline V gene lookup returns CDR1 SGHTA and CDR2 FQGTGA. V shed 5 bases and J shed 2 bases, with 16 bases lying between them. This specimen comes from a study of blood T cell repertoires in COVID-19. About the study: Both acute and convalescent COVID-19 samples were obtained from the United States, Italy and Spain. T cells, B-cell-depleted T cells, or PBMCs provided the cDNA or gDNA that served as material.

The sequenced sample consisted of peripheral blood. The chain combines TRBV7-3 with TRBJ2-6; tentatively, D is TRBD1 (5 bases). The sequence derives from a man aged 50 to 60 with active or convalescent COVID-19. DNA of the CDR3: TGTGCCAGCAGCATGACCGCGACAGTCCCTGGGGCCAACGTCCTGACTTTC. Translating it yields CASSMTATVPGANVLTF. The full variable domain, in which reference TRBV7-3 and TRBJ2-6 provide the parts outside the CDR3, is GAGVSQTPSNKVTEKGKYVELRCDPISGHTALYWYRQSLGQGPEFLIYFQGTGAADDSGLPNDRFFAVRPEGSVSTLKIQRTERGDSAVYLCASSMTATVPGANVLTFGAGSRLTVL.